This passage covers 31 T cell receptor beta chains from one sample sequenced in a study of T cell responses to AZD1222 COVID-19 vaccine. Sequencing used immunoSEQ multiplex PCR; TCRdb keeps in-frame clones, though not all of them. The data show 160,000 or so clones, around nine tenths seen once. Sequences were derived from peripheral blood, sampled on day 0 of AZD1222 vaccination. The source of these receptors is an adult in good health.

The chain links TRBV5-5 to TRBJ2-3; 14 bases map to TRBD2. V was pared by 2 bases and J by 7 bases, with 3 bases of the junction left unmatched. CDR1 and CDR2 (germline): SGHKS, YYEKEE (reference sequence). This CDR3 is built from 15 residues. The CDR3 sequence: CASSLGTSGSYTQYF. The DNA of the CDR3 is TGTGCCAGCAGCTTAGGGACTAGCGGGAGTTATACGCAGTATTTT.

This chain uses TRBV5-5 with TRBJ2-1, with 8 bases matching TRBD2. V was pared by 5 bases and J by 0 bases, with 7 bases of the junction left unmatched. The CDR3 has 16 amino acids. The germline V gene encodes CDR1 SGHKS and CDR2 YYEKEE (reference sequence). The DNA for the CDR3 is TGTGCCAGCAGACGGGAGGGTATTAGCTCCTACAATGAGCAGTTCTTC. Its translation: CASRREGISSYNEQFF.

This rearrangement joins TRBV7-9 to TRBJ2-1, with 7 nucleotides matching TRBD1. There are 16 residues in the CDR3. CDR1 and CDR2 from the germline V gene are SEHNR and FQNEAQ (reference sequence). V lost 5 bases, J lost 0 bases, and 7 bases stayed unmatched. The CDR3 loop is CASSPAGTVSYNEQFF. For the CDR3, the DNA is TGTGCCAGCAGCCCTGCCGGGACAGTCTCCTACAATGAGCAGTTCTTC.

Only a few counts were recorded for this clone. One junction end disagrees with the germline gene, perhaps due to a read error. The V gene is TRBV7-2, the J gene TRBJ1-5; D not resolved. The CDR3 covers 13 residues. CDR1 SGHTA and CDR2 FQGNSA come from the germline V gene. The CDR3 sequence: CASTLAGDQPQHF. Written as DNA, the CDR3 is TGTGCCAGCACCTTAGCAGGAGATCAGCCCCAGCATTTT.

A few counts support this clone. The chain carries TRBV27 and TRBJ1-2; D is ambiguous. Trimming shortened V by 1 base and J by 2 bases, and 8 bases separated the two germline ends. This CDR3 spans 14 amino acids. The germline gives CDR1 MNHEY, CDR2 SMNVEV (reference sequence). The CDR3 nucleotides read TGTGCCAGCAGTTTATTTGCCGGAAACTATGGCTACACCTTC. Residues: CASSLFAGNYGYTF.

The chain employs TRBV11-2 and TRBJ1-1; tentative D call: TRBD1 (6 bases). This CDR3 has 15 residues. Trimming left V 5 bases short and J 1 base short, with 14 bases between. CDR1 is SGHAT and CDR2 is FQNNGV in the germline V gene. CDR3 residues: CASSKQGRQNTEAFF. In nucleotides, the CDR3 is TGTGCCAGCAGCAAACAGGGAAGGCAGAACACTGAAGCTTTCTTT.

The rearrangement joins TRBV9 to TRBJ1-4, with TRBD1 as a possible D gene (5 bases). Looked up from germline, CDR1 is SGDLS and CDR2 is YYNGEE. V was trimmed by 3 bases and J by 2 bases, leaving 11 bases between them. This CDR3 contains 15 residues. CDR3 bases: TGTGCCAGCAGCGAATCGGGGGGTACTAATGAAAAACTGTTTTTT. This encodes CASSESGGTNEKLFF. Together with reference TRBV9 and TRBJ1-4, the CDR3 gives the full variable domain: DSGVTQTPKHLITATGQRVTLRCSPRSGDLSVYWYQQSLDQGLQFLIQYYNGEERAKGNILERFSAQQFPDLHSELNLSSLELGDSALYFCASSESGGTNEKLFFGSGTQLSVL.

This clone is a singleton in its sample. J is TRBJ2-6 and V is TRBV4-1, with D perhaps matching TRBD1 or TRBD2 (5 bases each). Germline values: CDR1 MGHRA, CDR2 YSYEKL. V was clipped by 1 base and J by 0 bases, with 13 bases between them. This CDR3 contains 18 residues. Here the CDR3 DNA reads TGCGCCAGCAGCCAAGTCGGGACGGCCACCTCTGGGGCCAACGTCCTGACTTTC. It codes for CASSQVGTATSGANVLTF.

The CDR3 here is CATSEPVQGGKETQYF. Written as DNA, the CDR3 is TGTGCCACCAGTGAACCCGTACAGGGGGGAAAGGAGACCCAGTACTTC. The chain links TRBV24-1 to TRBJ2-5; the match to TRBD1 covers 8 bases. Germline CDR1 and CDR2: KGHDR and SFDVKD. V lost 4 bases and J lost 5; bases outside the gene matches: 11. The CDR3 runs to 16 residues.

The chain is built from TRBV19 and TRBJ2-1; D gene uncertain. Germline V lookup: CDR1 LNHDA, CDR2 SQIVND (reference sequence). V was trimmed by 5 bases and J by 5 bases, leaving 7 bases between them. This CDR3 comprises 12 residues. The chain's CDR3 is CASSLIDNEQFF. The CDR3, as DNA: TGTGCCAGTAGTTTAATAGACAATGAGCAGTTCTTC.

This chain uses TRBV6-2 or TRBV6-3 with TRBJ1-5; 7 bases are a match to TRBD1. CDR3 length equals 16 residues. Trimming cost V 2 bases and J 5 bases; bases outside gene matches: 9. CDR1 is MNHEY and CDR2 is SVGEGT in the germline V gene. Written as DNA, the CDR3 is TGTGCCAGCAGTTACGGGGACAGATTCCGGGATCAGCCCCAGCATTTT. Translation: CASSYGDRFRDQPQHF.

Note on this clone: Sequence at one end of the junction differs from germline and may be a read error. The gene calls are TRBV7-7 and TRBJ2-1; TRBD2 matches 14 bases. CDR3 length equals 16 residues. Germline CDR1 reads SSHAT; CDR2 reads FNYEAQ (reference sequence). The CDR3 DNA follows: TGTGCTAGCAGCTTAGTAGCGGGACTAGCGGGAGTTGAGCAGTTCTTC. Protein sequence: CASSLVAGLAGVEQFF.

The gene calls are TRBV6-2 or TRBV6-3 and TRBJ2-7; D is ambiguous. There are 15 residues in the CDR3. Germline assignment: CDR1 MNHEY and CDR2 SVGEGT. V was trimmed by 0 bases and J by 0 bases, leaving 9 bases between them. In DNA, the CDR3 is TGTGCCAGCAGTTACTCCTTTCGGGTCTCCTACGAGCAGTACTTC. Protein sequence: CASSYSFRVSYEQYF.

This clone appeared once. This chain links TRBV18 with TRBJ2-1; 7 bases match TRBD1. The CDR3 runs to 14 residues. Per germline, CDR1 KGHSH and CDR2 LQKENI. V trimming: 2 bases; J trimming: 12 bases; junction bases outside the gene matches: 10. CDR3: CASSPSTRGGMQFF. CDR3 DNA sequence: TGTGCCAGCTCACCAAGTACGAGAGGGGGCATGCAGTTCTTC.

The chain joins TRBV11-2 to TRBJ2-2, with 12 bases identical to TRBD2. The germline V gene has CDR1 SGHAT and CDR2 FQNNGV. V was pared by 0 bases and J by 0 bases, with 2 bases of the junction left unmatched. The CDR3 contains 18 residues. The CDR3 DNA reads TGTGCCAGCAGCTTAGATGGACTAGCGGGGACGAACACCGGGGAGCTGTTTTTT. Encoded protein: CASSLDGLAGTNTGELFF. Full variable domain (outside the CDR3, taken from reference TRBV11-2 and TRBJ2-2): EAGVAQSPRYKIIEKRQSVAFWCNPISGHATLYWYQQILGQGPKLLIQFQNNGVVDDSQLPKDRFSAERLKGVDSTLKIQPAKLEDSAVYLCASSLDGLAGTNTGELFFGEGSRLTVL.

This clone was detected a few times. V usage is TRBV5-6 and J usage is TRBJ2-7; D is perhaps TRBD1 or TRBD2 (5 bases each). This CDR3 is built from 14 residues. The germline CDR1 and CDR2 sequences are SGHDT and YYEEEE. The V gene lost 2 bases and the J gene lost 0 bases, with 9 bases spanning the gap. The CDR3 protein is CASSLMGDSYEQYF. CDR3 sequence (DNA): TGTGCCAGCAGCTTAATGGGGGACTCCTACGAGCAGTACTTC. Together with reference TRBV5-6 and TRBJ2-7, the CDR3 gives the full variable domain: DAGVTQSPTHLIKTRGQQVTLRCSPKSGHDTVSWYQQALGQGPQFIFQYYEEEERQRGNFPDRFSGHQFPNYSSELNVNALLLGDSALYLCASSLMGDSYEQYFGPGTRLTVT.

Here the CDR3 DNA reads TGTGCCAGCAGCCTTAAGCCATTCCAGCCCCAGCATTTT. Its translation is CASSLKPFQPQHF. V is TRBV3-1 (or the pseudogene TRBV3-2) and J is TRBJ1-5, with D unclear. V lost 4 bases and J 7 bases, leaving 11 bases between the germline ends. Germline V CDR1 and CDR2: LGHDT, YNNKEL (reference sequence). This CDR3 comprises 13 residues.

The rearrangement joins TRBV15 to TRBJ1-5; TRBD1 is a possible D gene (6 bases). This CDR3 comprises 14 residues. The germline V and J ends were trimmed by 5 bases and 2 bases, with 10 bases remaining between them. Germline loops: CDR1 LNHNV, CDR2 YYDKDF (reference sequence). The CDR3 DNA is TGTGCCACCAGCGTCAGGGGAGGCAATCAGCCCCAGCATTTT. It translates to CATSVRGGNQPQHF. The whole variable domain, remainder taken from reference TRBV15 and TRBJ1-5, is DAMVIQNPRYQVTQFGKPVTLSCSQTLNHNVMYWYQQKSSQAPKLLFHYYDKDFNNEADTPDNFQSRRPNTSFCFLDIRSPGLGDTAMYLCATSVRGGNQPQHFGDGTRLSIL.

The chain combines TRBV5-6 with TRBJ1-2; D is unclear. This CDR3 is 11 amino acids long. The germline V gene encodes CDR1 SGHDT and CDR2 YYEEEE. Trimming shortened V by 3 bases and J by 8 bases, and 8 bases separated the two germline ends. The chain's CDR3 is CASSSKYGYTF. For the CDR3, the DNA is TGTGCCAGCAGCTCGAAATACGGCTACACCTTC.

A single count supports this clone. The chain joins TRBV9 to TRBJ1-4, with D hard to call. Germline V CDR1 and CDR2: SGDLS, YYNGEE. This CDR3 contains 13 residues. Trimming stripped 0 bases from V and 2 bases from J, with 2 bases between. The DNA for the CDR3 is TGTGCCAGCAGCGTAGGGACTAATGAAAAACTGTTTTTT. It encodes CASSVGTNEKLFF.

In this sample, this clone turned up once. This rearrangement joins TRBV2 to TRBJ1-1; D perhaps matches TRBD1 (5 bases). The germline V gene encodes CDR1 SNHLY and CDR2 FYNNEI. V gave up 8 bases and J gave up 7 bases, with 20 bases separating them. This CDR3 is built from 14 residues. The CDR3 sequence: CASSTRDLRSEAFF. Written as DNA, the CDR3 is TGTGCCAGCTCGACCCGGGACCTCAGAAGTGAAGCTTTCTTT.

The rearrangement links TRBV7-7 to TRBJ2-1; 7 bases match TRBD2. Germline loops: CDR1 SSHAT, CDR2 FNYEAQ (reference sequence). The CDR3 contains 15 residues. V lost 1 base, J lost 4 bases, and 4 bases stayed unmatched. CDR3 bases: TGTGCCAGCAGCTTAGGGACTAGTTTTTACAATGAGCAGTTCTTC. Translating it yields CASSLGTSFYNEQFF. Looking up the rest from reference TRBV7-7 and TRBJ2-1 gives the full variable domain: GAGVSQSPRYKVTKRGQDVTLRCDPISSHATLYWYQQALGQGPEFLTYFNYEAQPDKSGLPSDRFSAERPEGSISTLTIQRTEQRDSAMYRCASSLGTSFYNEQFFGPGTRLTVL.

This clone appeared once. This chain links TRBV7-6 with TRBJ1-3, with D possibly matching TRBD1 (5 bases). This CDR3 comprises 15 residues. Trimming shortened V by 5 bases and J by 0 bases, and 11 bases separated the two germline ends. The V gene's germline CDR1 is SGHVS and CDR2 FNYEAQ. The CDR3 is CASSRRDRSGNTIYF. For the CDR3, the DNA is TGTGCCAGCAGCCGAAGGGACCGCTCTGGAAACACCATATATTTT. Using reference TRBV7-6 and TRBJ1-3 for the parts outside the CDR3, the full variable domain is GAGVSQSPRYKVTKRGQDVALRCDPISGHVSLYWYRQALGQGPEFLTYFNYEAQQDKSGLPNDRFSAERPEGSISTLTIQRTEQRDSAMYRCASSRRDRSGNTIYFGEGSWLTVV.

This clone has only one observation. This chain uses TRBV6-2 or TRBV6-3 with TRBJ2-7; possibly TRBD1 for D (6 bases). The CDR3 sequence is 16 residues long. The V gene lost 2 bases and the J gene lost 3 bases, with 17 bases spanning the gap. Looked up from germline, CDR1 is MNHEY and CDR2 is SVGEGT. CDR3: CASSYGDRRQFYEQYF. CDR3 DNA sequence: TGTGCCAGCAGTTACGGAGACAGGCGCCAGTTCTACGAGCAGTACTTC.

Comments on this clone: A junction end diverges from the germline sequence, so it may reflect a read error. This sequence joins TRBV6-1 and TRBJ2-2; D is perhaps TRBD2 (7 bases). The CDR3 loop spans 14 amino acids. Germline V lookup: CDR1 MNHNS, CDR2 SASEGT. In DNA, the CDR3 is TGTGCCAGCAGAGAAGGGGGGGGCACCGGGGAGCTGTTTTTT. Amino acids: CASREGGGTGELFF.

This chain connects TRBV2 to TRBJ2-7; 8 nucleotides match TRBD1. CDR3 length equals 15 residues. Looked up from germline, CDR1 is SNHLY and CDR2 is FYNNEI. V trimming: 3 bases; J trimming: 0 bases; junction bases outside the gene matches: 4. CDR3 protein: CASSDNRGFSYEQYF. CDR3 DNA sequence: TGTGCCAGCAGTGATAACAGGGGGTTCTCCTACGAGCAGTACTTC. Full variable domain (rest looked up from reference TRBV2 and TRBJ2-7): EPEVTQTPSHQVTQMGQEVILRCVPISNHLYFYWYRQILGQKVEFLVSFYNNEISEKSEIFDDQFSVERPDGSNFTLKIRSTKLEDSAMYFCASSDNRGFSYEQYFGPGTRLTVT.

The rearrangement uses TRBV28 and TRBJ2-1, with a weak D call TRBD2 (5 bases). Germline V lookup: CDR1 MDHEN, CDR2 SYDVKM. The CDR3 is 15 residues long. V was clipped by 5 bases and J by 3 bases, with 14 bases between them. The CDR3 sequence: CASSPIRRDYNEQFF. DNA for the CDR3: TGTGCCAGCAGTCCGATTCGCCGGGACTACAATGAGCAGTTCTTC.

This clone was counted once. The same CDR3 is also encoded by other DNA sequences in this sample. The rearrangement uses TRBV11-3 and TRBJ2-1, with 8 bases matching TRBD2. The CDR3 contains 16 residues. CDR1 and CDR2 from the germline V gene are SGHNT and YENEEA. V lost 4 bases, J lost 0 bases, and 5 bases stayed unmatched. DNA for the CDR3: TGTGCCAGCAGCTCACGAACTAGCGGCTCCTACAATGAGCAGTTCTTC. Protein: CASSSRTSGSYNEQFF.

J is TRBJ2-1 and V is TRBV24-1; 10 bases are a match to TRBD1. J lost 3 bases, V lost 4 bases, and 5 bases had no gene match. This CDR3 region has 16 residues. Germline CDR1 and CDR2: KGHDR and SFDVKD. CDR3 in DNA: TGTGCCACCAGTGACAGTGGACAGGGGGACTACAATGAGCAGTTCTTC. This sequence encodes CATSDSGQGDYNEQFF.

This clone has only one observation. The CDR3 region has the DNA TGTGCCAGCAGTCAGAGCCGGGACAGTCTGAACACTGAAGCTTTCTTT. Protein: CASSQSRDSLNTEAFF. The genes are TRBV2 and TRBJ1-1; 7 bases map to TRBD1. After removal of 5 bases from V and 0 bases from J, the junction contained 9 bases not matched to a gene. Per germline, CDR1 SNHLY and CDR2 FYNNEI. This CDR3 spans 16 amino acids.

This clone was recorded only once. J is TRBJ1-4 and V is TRBV5-1, with D maybe TRBD1 (6 bases). V was shortened by 2 bases and J by 5 bases, with 16 bases between the two germline ends. The CDR3 is 16 amino acids. Germline V lookup: CDR1 SGHRS, CDR2 YFSETQ. CDR3 loop: CASSLGGTSRNEKLFF. In nucleotides, the CDR3 is TGCGCCAGCAGCTTAGGGGGGACGTCTAGGAATGAAAAACTGTTTTTT.